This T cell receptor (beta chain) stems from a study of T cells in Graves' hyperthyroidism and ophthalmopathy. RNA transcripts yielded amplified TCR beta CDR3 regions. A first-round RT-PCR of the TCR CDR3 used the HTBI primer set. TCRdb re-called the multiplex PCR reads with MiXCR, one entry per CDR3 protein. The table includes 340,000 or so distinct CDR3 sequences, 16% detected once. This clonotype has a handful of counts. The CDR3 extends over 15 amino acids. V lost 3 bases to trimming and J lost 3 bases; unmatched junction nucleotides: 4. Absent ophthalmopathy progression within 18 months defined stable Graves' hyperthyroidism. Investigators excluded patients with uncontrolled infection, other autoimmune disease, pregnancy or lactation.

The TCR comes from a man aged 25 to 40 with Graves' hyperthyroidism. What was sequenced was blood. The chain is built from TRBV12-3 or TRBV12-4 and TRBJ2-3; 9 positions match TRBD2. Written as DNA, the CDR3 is TGTGCCAGCAGTTTTAGCGGGAGTCGGACAGATACGCAGTATTTT. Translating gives CASSFSGSRTDTQYF.